The rows below give T cell receptor beta chains drawn from one sample of a study of identical twins. TCRdb recomputed calls from the 5' RACE reads with MiXCR, one row per CDR3 protein. The data show about 720,000 distinct CDR3 sequences, 8.5% to 9% seen once. These same data were also listed under a study on yellow fever vaccine responses in identical twins.

The specimen was PBMCs. The origin of the receptors is a woman between 18 and 30 years old in good health. CDR3s include the opening cysteine and the closing phenylalanine or tryptophan. D genes are given only for firm matches. Some rows have no size entry. The others give once, few or many, or a class for an expanded clone.

clone size: -; D gene: -; CDR3 length: 13; V gene: TRBV20-1; J gene: TRBJ2-7; CDR3 protein: CSARDKVTYEQYF; CDR3 DNA: TGCAGTGCTAGAGACAAGGTCACCTACGAGCAGTACTTC
clone size: -; D gene: -; CDR3 length: 12; V gene: TRBV29-1; J gene: TRBJ2-5; CDR3 protein: CSAGSVQETQYF; CDR3 DNA: TGCAGCGCGGGGTCGGTACAAGAGACCCAGTACTTC
clone size: -; D gene: -; CDR3 length: 15; V gene: TRBV15; J gene: TRBJ2-7; CDR3 protein: CATSRVGGRSYEQYF; CDR3 DNA: TGTGCCACCAGCAGAGTGGGTGGACGATCCTACGAGCAGTACTTC
clone size: many; D gene: -; CDR3 length: 13; V gene: TRBV12-3/TRBV12-4; J gene: TRBJ1-5; CDR3 protein: CASRREGSQPQHF; CDR3 DNA: TGTGCCAGCAGGAGGGAGGGGAGTCAGCCCCAGCATTTT
clone size: many; D gene: TRBD2; CDR3 length: 18; V gene: TRBV6-1; J gene: TRBJ2-3; CDR3 protein: CASSTGLAGGISTDTQYF; CDR3 DNA: TGTGCCAGCAGTACGGGACTAGCGGGAGGCATTAGCACAGATACGCAGTATTTT
clone size: -; D gene: TRBD2; CDR3 length: 17; V gene: TRBV6-4; J gene: TRBJ2-3; CDR3 protein: CASSDAPGLAGTDTQYF; CDR3 DNA: TGTGCCAGCAGTGACGCCCCGGGACTAGCGGGGACAGATACGCAGTATTTT
clone size: few; D gene: -; CDR3 length: 15; V gene: TRBV20-1; J gene: TRBJ2-3; CDR3 protein: CSAIGWGVYTDTQYF; CDR3 DNA: TGCAGTGCTATCGGGTGGGGAGTTTACACAGATACGCAGTATTTT
clone size: -; D gene: -; CDR3 length: 15; V gene: TRBV20-1; J gene: TRBJ2-7; CDR3 protein: CSARPPGPGNYEQYF; CDR3 DNA: TGCAGTGCTAGACCCCCGGGGCCCGGAAACTACGAGCAGTACTTC
clone size: few; D gene: -; CDR3 length: 13; V gene: TRBV7-2; J gene: TRBJ2-3; CDR3 protein: CASRRTITDTQYF; CDR3 DNA: TGTGCCAGCAGACGGACGATCACAGATACGCAGTATTTT
clone size: few; D gene: -; CDR3 length: 14; V gene: TRBV7-9; J gene: TRBJ2-7; CDR3 protein: CASSPPARAYEQYF; CDR3 DNA: TGTGCCAGCAGCCCCCCTGCCAGAGCCTACGAGCAGTACTTC
clone size: -; D gene: -; CDR3 length: 16; V gene: TRBV12-3/TRBV12-4; J gene: TRBJ1-5; CDR3 protein: CASSLTGGNINQPQHF; CDR3 DNA: TGTGCCAGCAGCCTTACCGGCGGGAACATTAATCAGCCCCAGCATTTT
clone size: -; D gene: -; CDR3 length: 15; V gene: TRBV10-3; J gene: TRBJ1-6; CDR3 protein: CAIPSRREENSPLHF; CDR3 DNA: TGTGCCATCCCTAGTCGAAGGGAGGAAAATTCACCCCTCCACTTT
clone size: many; D gene: TRBD1; CDR3 length: 12; V gene: TRBV29-1; J gene: TRBJ2-7; CDR3 protein: CSVEGGTDEQYF; CDR3 DNA: TGCAGCGTTGAAGGGGGGACAGACGAGCAGTACTTC
clone size: few; D gene: -; CDR3 length: 15; V gene: TRBV30; J gene: TRBJ1-1; CDR3 protein: CAWSPPRQLFTEAFF; CDR3 DNA: TGTGCCTGGAGTCCCCCGAGACAATTATTCACTGAAGCTTTCTTT
clone size: few; D gene: TRBD1; CDR3 length: 13; V gene: TRBV30; J gene: TRBJ1-1; CDR3 protein: CAWVDRVGTEAFF; CDR3 DNA: TGTGCCTGGGTTGACAGGGTCGGCACTGAAGCTTTCTTT
clone size: few; D gene: TRBD1; CDR3 length: 16; V gene: TRBV28; J gene: TRBJ2-7; CDR3 protein: CASRPSSGTGQSEQYF; CDR3 DNA: TGTGCCAGCAGGCCCTCCTCCGGGACAGGGCAGTCCGAGCAGTACTTC
clone size: few; D gene: TRBD2; CDR3 length: 15; V gene: TRBV20-1; J gene: TRBJ2-3; CDR3 protein: CSASLLAGIPDTQYF; CDR3 DNA: TGCAGTGCTAGCTTGCTAGCGGGAATCCCAGATACGCAGTATTTT
clone size: few; D gene: TRBD2; CDR3 length: 15; V gene: TRBV3-1; J gene: TRBJ2-5; CDR3 protein: CASSTPRGGSKTQYF; CDR3 DNA: TGTGCCAGCAGCACCCCTCGGGGCGGGAGTAAGACCCAGTACTTC
clone size: few; D gene: -; CDR3 length: 15; V gene: TRBV20-1; J gene: TRBJ2-2; CDR3 protein: CSATWTATNTGELFF; CDR3 DNA: TGCAGTGCTACATGGACAGCTACTAACACCGGGGAGCTGTTTTTT
clone size: many; D gene: -; CDR3 length: 12; V gene: TRBV6-2/TRBV6-3; J gene: TRBJ2-7; CDR3 protein: CASSPPRYEQYF; CDR3 DNA: TGTGCCAGCAGCCCACCGCGGTACGAGCAGTACTTC
clone size: few; D gene: TRBD1; CDR3 length: 14; V gene: TRBV9; J gene: TRBJ2-1; CDR3 protein: CASSVRQGYNEQFF; CDR3 DNA: TGTGCCAGCAGCGTACGACAGGGTTACAATGAGCAGTTCTTC
clone size: few; D gene: TRBD1; CDR3 length: 15; V gene: TRBV28; J gene: TRBJ1-5; CDR3 protein: CASSFRQGLDQPQHF; CDR3 DNA: TGTGCCAGCAGTTTTCGACAGGGCTTGGATCAGCCCCAGCATTTT
clone size: -; D gene: -; CDR3 length: 15; V gene: TRBV3-1; J gene: TRBJ2-1; CDR3 protein: CASSQDGSTPAEQFF; CDR3 DNA: TGTGCCAGCAGCCAAGATGGATCTACCCCCGCCGAGCAGTTCTTC
clone size: many; D gene: TRBD1; CDR3 length: 16; V gene: TRBV7-9; J gene: TRBJ2-2; CDR3 protein: CASFRWDRGRTGELFF; CDR3 DNA: TGTGCCAGCTTCCGTTGGGACAGGGGGCGCACCGGGGAGCTGTTTTTT
clone size: -; D gene: -; CDR3 length: 15; V gene: TRBV20-1; J gene: TRBJ1-1; CDR3 protein: CSAPDLWGNLTEAFF; CDR3 DNA: TGCAGTGCTCCTGACCTATGGGGGAATCTCACTGAAGCTTTCTTT
clone size: few; D gene: TRBD2; CDR3 length: 18; V gene: TRBV11-1; J gene: TRBJ2-3; CDR3 protein: CASSLAHTSGRGPDTQYF; CDR3 DNA: TGTGCCAGCAGCTTAGCTCATACTAGCGGGAGAGGACCAGATACGCAGTATTTT
clone size: many; D gene: TRBD2; CDR3 length: 17; V gene: TRBV12-3/TRBV12-4; J gene: TRBJ2-1; CDR3 protein: CASSRTSGGMSYNEQFF; CDR3 DNA: TGTGCCAGCAGCCGGACTAGCGGGGGTATGTCCTACAATGAGCAGTTCTTC
clone size: once; D gene: TRBD2; CDR3 length: 18; V gene: TRBV12-3/TRBV12-4; J gene: TRBJ2-5; CDR3 protein: CACSSRGRGLAGKETQYF; CDR3 DNA: TGTGCCTGCAGTTCTAGGGGTAGGGGACTAGCGGGGAAAGAGACCCAGTACTTC
clone size: -; D gene: -; CDR3 length: 15; V gene: TRBV20-1; J gene: TRBJ2-1; CDR3 protein: CSARAGTFHYNEQFF; CDR3 DNA: TGCAGTGCTAGAGCCGGGACCTTCCACTACAATGAGCAGTTCTTC
clone size: few; D gene: -; CDR3 length: 14; V gene: TRBV10-3; J gene: TRBJ2-5; CDR3 protein: CAISEFSPKETQYF; CDR3 DNA: TGTGCCATCAGTGAGTTTAGCCCCAAAGAGACCCAGTACTTC
clone size: many; D gene: -; CDR3 length: 16; V gene: TRBV20-1; J gene: TRBJ2-2; CDR3 protein: CSARDMEGADTGELFF; CDR3 DNA: TGCAGTGCTAGAGATATGGAGGGGGCGGACACCGGGGAGCTGTTTTTT
clone size: many; D gene: -; CDR3 length: 13; V gene: TRBV29-1; J gene: TRBJ2-3; CDR3 protein: CSVEDRGPDTQYF; CDR3 DNA: TGCAGCGTTGAAGATCGGGGGCCAGATACGCAGTATTTT
clone size: few; D gene: TRBD1; CDR3 length: 14; V gene: TRBV5-1; J gene: TRBJ2-5; CDR3 protein: CASSPTGIGETQYF; CDR3 DNA: TGCGCCAGCAGCCCGACAGGGATTGGAGAGACCCAGTACTTC
clone size: few; D gene: -; CDR3 length: 16; V gene: TRBV5-5; J gene: TRBJ2-3; CDR3 protein: CASSAGTPNPTDTQYF; CDR3 DNA: TGTGCCAGCAGCGCCGGGACCCCAAACCCCACAGATACGCAGTATTTT
clone size: -; D gene: TRBD1; CDR3 length: 17; V gene: TRBV20-1; J gene: TRBJ2-7; CDR3 protein: CSARGIPAGDRGDEQYF; CDR3 DNA: TGCAGTGCTAGAGGGATTCCGGCTGGGGACAGGGGGGACGAGCAGTACTTC
clone size: -; D gene: -; CDR3 length: 17; V gene: TRBV5-1; J gene: TRBJ2-6; CDR3 protein: CASSLQEGFSGANVLTF; CDR3 DNA: TGCGCCAGCAGCTTGCAGGAAGGGTTCTCTGGGGCCAACGTCCTGACTTTC
clone size: few; D gene: -; CDR3 length: 12; V gene: TRBV30; J gene: TRBJ2-7; CDR3 protein: CAWRPKGYEQYF; CDR3 DNA: TGTGCCTGGAGGCCCAAAGGCTACGAGCAGTACTTC
clone size: -; D gene: -; CDR3 length: 15; V gene: TRBV30; J gene: TRBJ2-2; CDR3 protein: CAWSLSQGTTGELFF; CDR3 DNA: TGTGCCTGGAGTCTATCACAGGGTACAACCGGGGAGCTGTTTTTT
clone size: -; D gene: TRBD2; CDR3 length: 14; V gene: TRBV2; J gene: TRBJ2-3; CDR3 protein: CATLAGGSTDTQYF; CDR3 DNA: TGTGCCACCCTAGCGGGAGGAAGCACAGATACGCAGTATTTT
clone size: few; D gene: TRBD1; CDR3 length: 14; V gene: TRBV9; J gene: TRBJ2-7; CDR3 protein: CASSSTGATYEQYF; CDR3 DNA: TGTGCCAGCAGCTCTACAGGGGCTACCTACGAGCAGTACTTC
clone size: many; D gene: -; CDR3 length: 14; V gene: TRBV11-2; J gene: TRBJ1-1; CDR3 protein: CASSLERGRYEAFF; CDR3 DNA: TGTGCCAGCAGCTTAGAGAGGGGACGGTATGAAGCTTTCTTT
clone size: -; D gene: TRBD2; CDR3 length: 14; V gene: TRBV7-8; J gene: TRBJ2-1; CDR3 protein: CASNPVAGEGEQFF; CDR3 DNA: TGTGCCAGCAACCCCGTAGCGGGAGAGGGTGAGCAGTTCTTC
clone size: -; D gene: TRBD2; CDR3 length: 18; V gene: TRBV10-3; J gene: TRBJ2-5; CDR3 protein: CANAGTSGPTGGQETQYF; CDR3 DNA: TGTGCCAACGCCGGGACTAGCGGGCCCACGGGGGGCCAAGAGACCCAGTACTTC
clone size: -; D gene: -; CDR3 length: 13; V gene: TRBV20-1; J gene: TRBJ1-5; CDR3 protein: CSSGSFGNQPQHF; CDR3 DNA: TGCAGTTCCGGGAGTTTTGGCAATCAGCCCCAGCATTTT
clone size: -; D gene: TRBD2; CDR3 length: 19; V gene: TRBV5-4; J gene: TRBJ2-2; CDR3 protein: CASSLSGLAGAKNTGELFF; CDR3 DNA: TGTGCCAGCAGCTTGAGTGGACTAGCGGGGGCGAAAAACACCGGGGAGCTGTTTTTT
clone size: few; D gene: -; CDR3 length: 16; V gene: TRBV4-2; J gene: TRBJ2-1; CDR3 protein: CASSQERDDSYNEQFF; CDR3 DNA: TGTGCCAGCAGCCAAGAACGGGACGACTCCTACAATGAGCAGTTCTTC
clone size: -; D gene: -; CDR3 length: 13; V gene: TRBV3-1; J gene: TRBJ2-3; CDR3 protein: CASSQDLKNTQYF; CDR3 DNA: TGTGCCAGCAGCCAAGACCTGAAGAATACGCAGTATTTT
clone size: few; D gene: -; CDR3 length: 16; V gene: TRBV3-1; J gene: TRBJ1-6; CDR3 protein: CASSQWGSGVVSPLHF; CDR3 DNA: TGTGCCAGCAGCCAGTGGGGGAGTGGGGTTGTTTCACCCCTCCACTTT
clone size: -; D gene: TRBD2; CDR3 length: 13; V gene: TRBV9; J gene: TRBJ2-1; CDR3 protein: CASNRLAVGEQFF; CDR3 DNA: TGTGCCAGCAACCGACTAGCGGTGGGTGAGCAGTTCTTC
clone size: -; D gene: -; CDR3 length: 12; V gene: TRBV29-1; J gene: TRBJ2-7; CDR3 protein: CSVVARTDEQYF; CDR3 DNA: TGCAGCGTTGTTGCTCGGACGGACGAGCAGTACTTC